The clone carrying this T cell receptor beta chain was observed once. The germline V gene has CDR1 MGHDK and CDR2 SYGVNS. The CDR3 sequence is 13 residues long. Trimming left V 5 bases short and J 1 base short, with 9 bases between. The data stem from a study of shared clonotypes between healthy human individuals. In the original processing: Junction-only immunoSEQ sequences carried no quality scores, so filtering differed. Sequencing was performed with immunoSEQ multiplex PCR; in TCRdb, only in-frame clones are kept and a portion is missing. V, J and clone size are taken as reported in that table, and D and trimming were inferred from the DNA itself. This sample carries hundreds of thousands of clones, roughly 70% of them seen once, and the ten largest clones take about 1.8%. A split of CD4+ cells into CD45RA+ naive and CD45RA-negative memory subsets was performed.

The receptor was isolated from a young woman in good health. V and J are TRBV25-1 and TRBJ2-7; D remains unclear. Sample: memory CD4+ T cells sorted from blood. Specified subset: CD45RA-negative fraction. CDR3 nucleotides: TGTGCCAGCAGTTCTTCCCCGTCCTACGAGCAGTACTTC. Translating gives CASSSSPSYEQYF.